This passage covers 19 T cell receptor beta chains from one sample sequenced in a study of blood T cell repertoires in COVID-19. Some clones are missing from TCRdb's copy, which holds only in-frame ones; the method was immunoSEQ multiplex PCR. The sample records hundreds of thousands of clones, around 88% being singletons. Sequences were obtained from peripheral blood. Receptors were obtained from a woman in her 30s with COVID-19, enrolled during active disease.

The rearrangement uses TRBV28 and TRBJ2-2, with TRBD2 matching over 8 bases. V shed 6 bases and J 2 bases; nucleotides not matched to a gene: 8. This CDR3 contains 16 residues. Per the germline V gene, CDR1 is MDHEN and CDR2 is SYDVKM. CDR3 sequence reads: CASSSPGLVNTGELFF. CDR3 bases: TGTGCCAGCAGCTCACCGGGACTAGTAAACACCGGGGAGCTGTTTTTT.

The rearrangement links TRBV7-2 to TRBJ2-7; 9 bases map to TRBD2. V lost 3 bases to trimming and J lost 3 bases; unmatched junction nucleotides: 6. Germline V gene lookup returns CDR1 SGHTA and CDR2 FQGNSA. CDR3 length: 15 amino acids. CDR3 sequence: CASSFLAGAGYEQYF. CDR3 DNA: TGTGCCAGCAGCTTTTTAGCGGGGGCGGGCTACGAGCAGTACTTC.

The V and J genes are TRBV19 and TRBJ2-1; D possibly corresponds to TRBD1 (6 bases). CDR3 length: 13 amino acids. CDR1 is LNHDA and CDR2 is SQIVND in the germline V gene (reference sequence). V was shortened by 6 bases and J by 9 bases, with 15 bases between the two germline ends. In DNA form, the CDR3 reads TGTGCCAGTAGGAGGAAGGGGACAAGTGAGCAGTTCTTC. Translation: CASRRKGTSEQFF.

The chain links TRBV5-4 to TRBJ2-2; 14 positions agree with TRBD2. V was clipped by 4 bases and J by 0 bases; unmatched bases: 2. CDR3 length equals 17 residues. Germline values: CDR1 SGHNT, CDR2 YYREEE (reference sequence). The CDR3 nucleotides read TGTGCCAGCAGCCCGGGACTAGCGGGAGCGAACACCGGGGAGCTGTTTTTT. This encodes CASSPGLAGANTGELFF.

The J gene is TRBJ2-3, the V gene TRBV11-2, with TRBD2 matching 7 bases. Germline V gene lookup returns CDR1 SGHAT and CDR2 FQNNGV. The V gene end was trimmed by 4 bases and the J gene end by 10 bases; junction bases not matched to a gene: 5. The CDR3 length is 12 residues. CDR3 amino acids: CASSSGTIAQYF. In DNA, the CDR3 is TGTGCCAGCAGCTCTGGGACTATAGCGCAGTATTTT. Variable domain in full (rest from reference TRBV11-2 and TRBJ2-3): EAGVAQSPRYKIIEKRQSVAFWCNPISGHATLYWYQQILGQGPKLLIQFQNNGVVDDSQLPKDRFSAERLKGVDSTLKIQPAKLEDSAVYLCASSSGTIAQYFGPGTRLTVL.

This sequence joins TRBV11-2 and TRBJ2-5; D unresolved. Germline CDR1 SGHAT, CDR2 FQNNGV. This CDR3 has 15 residues. V was clipped by 3 bases and J by 1 base, with 12 bases between them. For the CDR3, the DNA is TGTGCCAGCAGCTTGGGCGTTGGCACCCAAGAGACCCAGTACTTC. This codes for CASSLGVGTQETQYF.

This chain uses TRBV7-9 with TRBJ2-7, with D possibly being TRBD2 (7 bases). Germline V lookup: CDR1 SEHNR, CDR2 FQNEAQ (reference sequence). Between the trimmed V and J ends, which lost 3 bases and 4 bases, there was a span of 16 bases. The CDR3 loop spans 15 amino acids. The CDR3 DNA is TGTGCCAGCAGCTTCGTGGGGGGGGCGAAGTACGAGCAGTACTTC. As protein: CASSFVGGAKYEQYF.

For the CDR3, the DNA is TGTGCCAGCAAGGACATTTCTGGCTACACCTTC. Its translation is CASKDISGYTF. The V gene is TRBV6-5, the J gene TRBJ1-2; the D gene is possibly TRBD1 (5 bases). V was shortened by 7 bases and J by 7 bases, with 10 bases between the two germline ends. Germline lookup yields CDR1 MNHEY and CDR2 SVGAGI. The CDR3 runs 11 residues.

V and J are TRBV5-1 and TRBJ1-1; 9 bases are a match to TRBD1. V was pared by 0 bases and J by 1 base, with 4 bases of the junction left unmatched. Per the germline V gene, CDR1 is SGHRS and CDR2 is YFSETQ. The CDR3 spans 16 residues. CDR3: CASSLGTGGQNTEAFF. The CDR3 nucleotides are TGCGCCAGCAGCTTGGGAACAGGGGGCCAGAACACTGAAGCTTTCTTT.

V is TRBV27 and J is TRBJ1-2, with D maybe TRBD1 (6 bases). V lost 4 bases to trimming and J lost 7 bases, with 13 bases between them. Germline loops: CDR1 MNHEY, CDR2 SMNVEV (reference sequence). This CDR3 has 13 residues. The DNA for the CDR3 is TGTGCCAGCAGTTCGGGTTTAGGGGGTGGCTACACCTTC. Encoded protein: CASSSGLGGGYTF.

The gene calls are TRBV10-3 and TRBJ1-4; 9 bases line up with TRBD1. The CDR3 covers 13 residues. Germline CDR1 is ENHRY and CDR2 is SYGVKD. Germline trimming cut 8 bases from V and 5 bases from J; bases unmatched to any gene: 3. CDR3 coding DNA: TGTGCCATCGGGACAGGGACAAATGAAAAACTGTTTTTT. Its translation: CAIGTGTNEKLFF.

This chain links TRBV4-3 with TRBJ1-6, with 9 nucleotides matching TRBD1. V dropped 1 base and J dropped 4; count of bases not matched to a gene: 2. This CDR3 contains 16 residues. Looked up from germline, CDR1 is LGHNA and CDR2 is YSLEER. CDR3 coding DNA: TGCGCCAGCAGCCAAGGTGGGACAGGGTATAATTCACCCCTCCACTTT. It specifies CASSQGGTGYNSPLHF.

The CDR3 sequence: CASSQDRSSGSIYNEQFF. CDR3 sequence (DNA): TGCGCCAGCAGCCAAGATCGGTCGAGCGGGAGTATCTACAATGAGCAGTTCTTC. The chain has TRBV4-3 and TRBJ2-1, with TRBD2 matching over 8 bases. Germline V CDR1 and CDR2: LGHNA, YSLEER. V dropped 0 bases and J dropped 3; count of bases not matched to a gene: 10. This CDR3 region has 18 residues.

This clone was recorded only once. V usage is TRBV24-1 and J usage is TRBJ1-2; D uncertain. CDR1 is KGHDR and CDR2 is SFDVKD in the germline V gene. Trimming removed 4 bases at V and 7 bases at J, with 15 bases between. This CDR3 comprises 14 residues. The CDR3 loop is CATSDLDTSRGYTF. CDR3 nucleotides: TGTGCCACCAGTGACCTTGACACCTCGCGTGGCTACACCTTC.

J is TRBJ2-7 and V is TRBV5-1; D might be TRBD2 (7 bases). Trimming took off 0 bases at V and 6 bases at J, with 10 bases between the two ends. The CDR3 length is 13 residues. Germline CDR1 and CDR2: SGHRS and YFSETQ. The CDR3 DNA follows: TGCGCCAGCAGCTTGGCGGGGGGCCCCGAGCAGTACGTC. Its protein product is CASSLAGGPEQYV.

V and J are TRBV6-5 and TRBJ2-1; no firm D call. Germline loops: CDR1 MNHEY, CDR2 SVGAGI. V shed 0 bases and J shed 0 bases, with 9 bases lying between them. The CDR3 totals 16 residues. In DNA form, the CDR3 reads TGTGCCAGCAGTTACTCGAGCACGAGCTCCTACAATGAGCAGTTCTTC. Translated: CASSYSSTSSYNEQFF.

The V gene is TRBV19, the J gene TRBJ1-1, with D perhaps matching TRBD1 (6 bases). V was shortened by 9 bases and J by 11 bases, with 19 bases between the two germline ends. The germline gives CDR1 LNHDA, CDR2 SQIVND (reference sequence). This CDR3 has 12 residues. As DNA, the CDR3 is TGTGCCAGCGGGGGGAGGGACACTGTGGCTTTCTTT. Its translation: CASGGRDTVAFF.

This chain joins TRBV19 and TRBJ2-7, with 8 bases matching TRBD1. Germline CDR1 LNHDA, CDR2 SQIVND (reference sequence). The CDR3 covers 14 residues. Unmatched junction bases numbered 15, after V lost 11 bases and J lost 6 bases. DNA for the CDR3: TGTGCCTGGCTAGGACAGGGTGGGAATCCCGAGCAGTACGTC. It translates to CAWLGQGGNPEQYV.

This chain uses TRBV19 with TRBJ2-7; tentatively, D is TRBD1 (5 bases). V was cut by 2 bases and J by 2 bases, with 10 bases left in between. Per the germline V gene, CDR1 is LNHDA and CDR2 is SQIVND (reference sequence). The CDR3 covers 14 residues. This CDR3 reads CASSIRGRPYEQYV. CDR3 DNA: TGTGCCAGTAGTATAAGGGGCAGACCCTACGAGCAGTACGTC.